One and the same sample provided the 25 T cell receptor beta chains below, sequenced in a study of Ad26.COV2.S vaccination and SARS-CoV-2 variants (dated by TCRdb to the early 2020s). The library was produced with the immunoSEQ multiplex PCR assay. As stored in TCRdb, this immuneACCESS dataset retains in-frame rearrangements with V and J assigned. A fraction of the clones does not appear; measured against another copy, unresolved V genes explain less than half of the discrepancy, and the remainder lacks a known reason. In this sample the table shows roughly 390,000 clones, less than 90% of which occur a single time. Jointly, the top ten make up roughly 3.5% of the sample. The treatment or condition label on this specimen signifies: 15 to 20 received Ad26.COV2.S at low or high dose, single or two shots; about five received placebo; per-sample allocation not given. For vaccine and placebo recipients, repertoires were sequenced using samples collected on day 63 after the first injection.

The sample in question was peripheral blood, obtained in a trial of Ad26.COV2.S vaccine versus placebo. These receptors were obtained from a person between 18 and 59 years old who received the Ad26.COV2.S COVID-19 vaccine or a placebo.

In nucleotides, the CDR3 is TGTGCCAGTAGACCGCGGGGATATAGCAATCAGCCCCAGCATTTT. It yields the protein CASRPRGYSNQPQHF. The V and J genes are TRBV19 and TRBJ1-5; no definite D call. Germline lookup yields CDR1 LNHDA and CDR2 SQIVND (reference sequence). The length of the CDR3 is 15 residues. V lost 6 bases and J lost 0, with 12 bases in between.

This rearrangement joins TRBV27 to TRBJ2-7; D remains ambiguous. Germline-derived CDR1 and CDR2 are MNHEY and SMNVEV (reference sequence). The CDR3 covers 13 residues. V was cut by 3 bases and J by 0 bases, with 6 bases left in between. CDR3 amino acids: CASSFSISYEQYF. The CDR3 coding sequence is TGTGCCAGCAGTTTTAGCATCTCCTACGAGCAGTACTTC.

This sequence joins TRBV9 and TRBJ2-2; D is possibly TRBD1 (6 bases). The CDR3 is made up of 13 amino acids. The germline V and J ends were trimmed by 3 bases and 5 bases, with 8 bases remaining between them. CDR1 SGDLS and CDR2 YYNGEE come from the germline V gene. This chain's CDR3 is CASSDRVTGELFF. The CDR3, as DNA: TGTGCCAGCAGCGACAGGGTTACCGGGGAGCTGTTTTTT. Supplemented by reference TRBV9 and TRBJ2-2, the full variable domain reads DSGVTQTPKHLITATGQRVTLRCSPRSGDLSVYWYQQSLDQGLQFLIQYYNGEERAKGNILERFSAQQFPDLHSELNLSSLELGDSALYFCASSDRVTGELFFGEGSRLTVL.

This clone was detected only once. The chain recombines TRBV5-6 with TRBJ2-7; TRBD1 aligns across 8 bases. CDR3 length: 16 amino acids. CDR1 and CDR2 from the germline V gene are SGHDT and YYEEEE. Trimming removed 5 bases from V and 0 bases from J; junction bases left unmatched: 10. CDR3 protein: CASRPYTGGSSYEQYF. The CDR3 nucleotides are TGTGCCAGCAGACCATACACAGGGGGGAGCTCCTACGAGCAGTACTTC.

The chain combines TRBV6-5 with TRBJ1-1; D gene unclear. Trimming removed 0 bases at V and 3 bases at J, with 14 bases between. The CDR3 extends over 16 amino acids. The germline gives CDR1 MNHEY, CDR2 SVGAGI. DNA for the CDR3: TGTGCCAGCAGTTACTCTCGGGTGGTTACGGACACTGAAGCTTTCTTT. This sequence encodes CASSYSRVVTDTEAFF.

The chain uses TRBV6-4 and TRBJ2-3; D is unresolved. This CDR3 contains 13 residues. Germline CDR1 reads MRHNA; CDR2 reads SNTAGT. Trimming removed 6 bases at V and 4 bases at J, with 11 bases between. The CDR3 bases are TGTGCCAGCAGCCAGGACGTATCAGATACGCAGTATTTT. Residues: CASSQDVSDTQYF.

The gene calls are TRBV27 and TRBJ2-3, with TRBD2 identical over 10 bases. Germline V gene data show CDR1 as MNHEY and CDR2 as SMNVEV (reference sequence). V was pared by 6 bases and J by 5 bases, with 11 bases of the junction left unmatched. The length of the CDR3 is 16 residues. In nucleotides, the CDR3 is TGTGCCAGCAGGGCCTGGGGGACTAGCGAGGGAGATACGCAGTATTTT. Encoded protein: CASRAWGTSEGDTQYF.

The V call is TRBV11-2, the J call TRBJ1-6, with D possibly being TRBD1 (6 bases). With 2 bases removed from V and 5 bases from J, the gap between germline ends came to 7 bases. The CDR3 loop spans 14 amino acids. Germline assignment: CDR1 SGHAT and CDR2 FQNNGV. CDR3 sequence: CASSLTGNNSPLHF. CDR3 sequence (DNA): TGTGCCAGCAGCTTAACAGGGAATAATTCACCCCTCCACTTT.

The genes are TRBV11-2 and TRBJ2-5; 9 positions agree with TRBD1. In germline, CDR1 is SGHAT, CDR2 FQNNGV. With V trimmed by 6 bases and J by 4 bases, 12 bases remained unmatched. The CDR3 covers 16 residues. CDR3 in DNA: TGTGCCAGCAGGAAACCGGGACAGGGTCGAGGAGAGACCCAGTACTTC. Translating it yields CASRKPGQGRGETQYF.

V gene TRBV19 combines with J gene TRBJ2-7, with D perhaps TRBD1 or TRBD2 (6 bases each). CDR1 is LNHDA, CDR2 SQIVND, per germline (reference sequence). The length of the CDR3 is 14 residues. V lost 7 bases, J lost 0 bases, and 13 bases lay in between. CDR3 coding DNA: TGTGCCAGTAACAATGGAGGGGGCTCCTACGAGCAGTACTTC. Encoded protein: CASNNGGGSYEQYF. The full variable domain, in which reference TRBV19 and TRBJ2-7 provide the parts outside the CDR3, is DGGITQSPKYLFRKEGQNVTLSCEQNLNHDAMYWYRQDPGQGLRLIYYSQIVNDFQKGDIAEGYSVSREKKESFPLTVTSAQKNPTAFYLCASNNGGGSYEQYFGPGTRLTVT.

V is TRBV7-9 and J is TRBJ1-2; TRBD1 agrees at 10 bases. The germline V gene has CDR1 SEHNR and CDR2 FQNEAQ (reference sequence). With V trimmed by 4 bases and J by 2 bases, 1 base remained unmatched. The length of the CDR3 is 14 residues. CDR3 sequence: CASSWGQGNYGYTF. The CDR3 DNA sequence: TGTGCCAGCAGCTGGGGACAGGGGAACTATGGCTACACCTTC.

The chain is built from TRBV18 and TRBJ2-5, with TRBD1 as a possible D gene (5 bases). Trimming removed 1 base from V and 5 bases from J, with 11 bases in between. From germline, CDR1 is KGHSH and CDR2 LQKENI. There are 14 residues in the CDR3. The CDR3 DNA follows: TGTGCCAGCTCACCACTGGGGCAAAGGGAGACCCAGTACTTC. Protein sequence: CASSPLGQRETQYF.

The V gene is TRBV2, the J gene TRBJ1-6, with D perhaps matching TRBD1 (5 bases). The CDR3 length is 14 residues. V lost 4 bases and J 2 bases, leaving 6 bases between the germline ends. Germline V gene data show CDR1 as SNHLY and CDR2 as FYNNEI. CDR3 sequence: CASSGGAYNSPLHF. The CDR3 DNA reads as TGTGCCAGCAGTGGGGGGGCCTATAATTCACCCCTCCACTTT.

The rearrangement joins TRBV9 to TRBJ2-5; perhaps TRBD2 as D (6 bases). V lost 0 bases to trimming and J lost 5 bases, with 11 bases between them. This CDR3 has 14 residues. Germline CDR1 reads SGDLS; CDR2 reads YYNGEE. CDR3: CASSVGGDGETQYF. The CDR3 region has the DNA TGTGCCAGCAGCGTAGGCGGGGATGGGGAGACCCAGTACTTC. The whole variable domain, filled in from reference TRBV9 and TRBJ2-5, reads DSGVTQTPKHLITATGQRVTLRCSPRSGDLSVYWYQQSLDQGLQFLIQYYNGEERAKGNILERFSAQQFPDLHSELNLSSLELGDSALYFCASSVGGDGETQYFGPGTRLLVL.

The chain is built from TRBV13 and TRBJ2-1; 7 bases line up with TRBD2. The V gene end was trimmed by 0 bases and the J gene end by 4 bases; junction bases not matched to a gene: 6. CDR1 and CDR2 from the germline V gene are PRHDT and FYEKMQ (reference sequence). This CDR3 comprises 16 residues. In nucleotides, the CDR3 is TGTGCCAGCAGCTTAGGCGCCGGGGGGAATTACAATGAGCAGTTCTTC. Translating gives CASSLGAGGNYNEQFF. The whole variable domain, remainder taken from reference TRBV13 and TRBJ2-1, is AAGVIQSPRHLIKEKRETATLKCYPIPRHDTVYWYQQGPGQDPQFLISFYEKMQSDKGSIPDRFSAQQFSDYHSELNMSSLELGDSALYFCASSLGAGGNYNEQFFGPGTRLTVL.

The genes are TRBV6-5 and TRBJ1-6, with 10 nucleotides matching TRBD1. CDR1 and CDR2 from the germline V gene are MNHEY and SVGAGI. The length of the CDR3 is 15 residues. The V and J ends lost 6 bases and 9 bases, in that order; junction bases with no gene match: 8. CDR3 amino acids: CASSRLGQGTSPLHF. In DNA, the CDR3 is TGTGCCAGCAGCCGCTTGGGACAGGGGACTTCACCCCTCCACTTT.

The chain uses TRBV5-1 and TRBJ2-7; D is tentatively TRBD1 or TRBD2 (5 bases each). This CDR3 has 15 residues. V lost 3 bases, J lost 12 bases, and 25 bases lay in between. The germline CDR1 and CDR2 sequences are SGHRS and YFSETQ. The chain's CDR3 is CASSSTRDAGRTRYF. In nucleotides, the CDR3 is TGCGCCAGCAGCTCAACCCGGGACGCCGGTCGAACGCGGTACTTC.

The chain combines TRBV25-1 with TRBJ1-2, with 9 bases identical to TRBD1. The germline gives CDR1 MGHDK, CDR2 SYGVNS. This CDR3 comprises 13 residues. Trimming cost V 6 bases and J 8 bases; bases outside gene matches: 7. The CDR3 region has the DNA TGTGCCAGCAGCGCGGGACAGGGTGGGGGCTACACCTTC. It is translated as CASSAGQGGGYTF.

The chain recombines TRBV7-8 with TRBJ2-2; 11 bases align to TRBD2. With V trimmed by 0 bases and J by 4 bases, 10 bases remained unmatched. Germline V gene data show CDR1 as SGHVS and CDR2 as FQNEAQ. The CDR3 consists of 19 residues. The CDR3 sequence is CASSLAWASGGIFTGELFF. In DNA, the CDR3 is TGTGCCAGCAGCTTAGCTTGGGCTAGCGGGGGGATTTTCACCGGGGAGCTGTTTTTT.

V and J are TRBV7-8 and TRBJ1-3, with D hard to call. In germline, CDR1 is SGHVS, CDR2 FQNEAQ. This CDR3 has 12 residues. Between the trimmed V and J ends, which lost 5 bases and 2 bases, there was a span of 4 bases. The CDR3 reads CASSHTGNTIYF. DNA for the CDR3: TGTGCCAGCAGCCACACTGGAAACACCATATATTTT.

The chain uses TRBV6-2 or TRBV6-3 and TRBJ1-2; D call uncertain. Trimming removed 6 bases at V and 2 bases at J, with 4 bases between. The germline V gene has CDR1 MNHEY and CDR2 SVGEGT. The CDR3 is made up of 11 amino acids. CDR3 amino acids: CASSKNYGYTF. CDR3 DNA sequence: TGTGCCAGCAGCAAAAACTATGGCTACACCTTC.

The chain carries TRBV27 and TRBJ1-6, with D possibly being TRBD1 (5 bases). The CDR3 has 13 residues. V shed 2 bases and J shed 9 bases, with 8 bases lying between them. CDR1 and CDR2 (germline): MNHEY, SMNVEV (reference sequence). For the CDR3, the DNA is TGTGCCAGCAGTTTAGTAACAGGTTCACCCCTCCACTTT. This sequence encodes CASSLVTGSPLHF.

This chain links TRBV5-4 with TRBJ1-4, with D tentatively TRBD1 (5 bases). Looked up from germline, CDR1 is SGHNT and CDR2 is YYREEE (reference sequence). This CDR3 has 14 amino acids. Trimming stripped 0 bases from V and 8 bases from J, with 11 bases between. In DNA form, the CDR3 reads TGTGCCAGCAGCTTGGAGGGGAGTGGGGAAAAACTGTTTTTT. Its translation is CASSLEGSGEKLFF.

This chain joins TRBV9 and TRBJ2-7, with D perhaps matching TRBD1 or TRBD2 (5 bases each). The CDR3 is made up of 16 amino acids. Trimming left V 2 bases short and J 6 bases short, with 21 bases between. The germline V gene encodes CDR1 SGDLS and CDR2 YYNGEE. The CDR3 region is CASSVEPGTLSFEQYF. The CDR3 nucleotides are TGTGCCAGCAGCGTGGAGCCAGGGACCCTATCTTTCGAGCAGTACTTC.

This chain links TRBV5-1 with TRBJ2-3; D is undetermined. The V and J ends lost 0 bases and 3 bases respectively, with 14 bases between them. Germline assignment: CDR1 SGHRS and CDR2 YFSETQ. This CDR3 contains 16 residues. Here the CDR3 DNA reads TGCGCCAGCAGCTTGGGGGCAGGTGGTGTAACAGATACGCAGTATTTT. Translating it yields CASSLGAGGVTDTQYF.